This TCR beta chain was documented in a study of CD8+ T cells in alopecia areata listed by TCRdb under 2018. Context from the whole study: Treated patients were enrolled in an open-label pilot trial of oral tofacitinib, 5 to 10 mg twice daily, for moderate-to-severe alopecia areata. Patients received tofacitinib for 6 to 18 months and were then followed off drug for 6 months to check for delayed response and recurrence. In both human patients and the C3H/HeJ mouse model, the study applied high-throughput TCRbeta sequencing to look at T cell clonal expansion in alopecia areata. Scalp tissue and sorted CD4+ and CD8+ peripheral blood T cells from patchy and totalis/universalis alopecia areata patients and from healthy controls were covered by human TCRbeta sequencing. Biopsies were taken from tofacitinib-treated patients at baseline and again at 4 and 24 weeks into treatment, and several of those patients also had a later scalp biopsy. Scalp clonality was compared among normal scalp (n=4), patchy alopecia areata scalp (n=8), and alopecia totalis/universalis scalp (n=8). RNA was extracted with the PAXgene miRNA kit for fixed scalp, the miRNeasy kit for PBMCs, and the RNeasy kit for mouse skin. Amplification of TCRbeta CDR3 regions was done by immunoSEQ multiplex PCR using 35 Vbeta forward primers and 13 Jbeta reverse primers. Overall study results and their limits: Compared with normal scalp, lesional scalp, particularly in alopecia totalis/universalis, had higher clonality and more expanded CD8+ clones, which suggests antigenic drive. Compared with mice, TCR sequences shared between patients were less clear, possibly partly because of HLA diversity across the patient population. Resident alphabeta T cells in normal human skin are also sequenced, complicating scalp TCR repertoire analysis, unlike mouse skin dominated by gammadelta T cells.

Library prep was done by the immunoSEQ multiplex PCR assay. RNA was extracted from all samples and reverse transcribed into cDNA as template for TCR sequencing. SuperScript III was used for first-strand cDNA synthesis, primed with a 2:1 mix of oligo-dT and random hexamers. Amplification bias was assessed with a synthetic immune receptor repertoire, and residual bias was removed computationally. Turning to the authors' computational methods: Raw reads were preprocessed to remove errors, and CDR3 was defined by IMGT conventions from the conserved cysteine to phenylalanine. Clonality was computed as 1 minus the Shannon entropy, with the entropy normalized by log2 of the number of productive unique TCRs. Scalp TCRbeta sequences were cross-referenced with sorted blood CD4 and CD8 repertoires so that the CD4 or CD8 identity of scalp clones could be inferred. Drawn from immuneACCESS, this table holds only the in-frame rearrangements with V and J called that TCRdb kept. Clones are partly lost; checked studies trace under half to an unresolved V gene and leave the rest unexplained. D and trimming come from the DNA, and the V and J calls and clone size come from that table. Within this sample are some 180,000 clones, with approximately 62% of them counted one time only. The top ten constitute around 1.6% of the sample.

A note on this clone: What this receptor recognizes is not known. No qualities accompany the bases; no much larger clone lies one base away.

The time point label corresponds to: baseline before oral tofacitinib. Peripheral blood and lesional scalp punch biopsies were obtained from patients with alopecia areata. PBMCs were separated by density centrifugation and stained for CD3, CD4 and CD8, after which CD4+ and CD8+ T cells were sorted on a FACSAria. Inclusive of the bounding cysteine and phenylalanine, the CDR3 is 12 residues long. The only DNA kept is the CDR3, 36 bases in frame from the first base. Sequences SGHDN (CDR1) and FVKESK (CDR2) are obtained from the germline V gene. The germline ends are 10 bases apart after V is trimmed by 3 bases and J by 10 bases.

This TCR came from a human donor with alopecia areata. The source was CD4+ T cells sorted from blood, collected at week 0. The sequence is built from TRBV14 and TRBJ2-1; the D gene cannot be resolved reliably. The DNA sequence is as follows: TGTGCCAGCAGCCAGGCTATAGGGGAGCAGTTCTTC. This is translated as CASSQAIGEQFF. The CDR3, completed at both ends by the reference TRBV14 and TRBJ2-1 genes, gives the full variable domain EAGVTQFPSHSVIEKGQTVTLRCDPISGHDNLYWYRRVMGKEIKFLLHFVKESKQDESGMPNNRFLAERTGGTYSTLKVQPAELEDSGVYFCASSQAIGEQFFGPGTRLTVL.